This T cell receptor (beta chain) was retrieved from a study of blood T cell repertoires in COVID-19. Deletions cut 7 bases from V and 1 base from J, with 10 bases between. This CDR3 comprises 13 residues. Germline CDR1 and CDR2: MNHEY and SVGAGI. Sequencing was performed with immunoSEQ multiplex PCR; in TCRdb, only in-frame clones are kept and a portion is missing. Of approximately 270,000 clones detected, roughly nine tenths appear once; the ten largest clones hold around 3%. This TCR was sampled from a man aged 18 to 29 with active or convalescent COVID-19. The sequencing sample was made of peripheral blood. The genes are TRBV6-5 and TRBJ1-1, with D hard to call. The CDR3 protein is CASTLDWNTEAFF. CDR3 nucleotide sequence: TGTGCCAGCACTCTGGACTGGAACACTGAAGCTTTCTTT.